This T cell receptor beta chain was recorded in a study of CD8+CD57+ T cells in acquired aplastic anemia (dated by TCRdb to between 2017 and 2018). Concerning the study at large: On average, sorted CD4+ and CD8+ cells yielded 3 to 4 ug of extracted DNA, with a range of about 0.19 to 30 ug. A CD8+CD57+ expansion meant a frequency higher than the mean frequency seen in healthy subjects. Study-level results and caveats: No significant difference in CD8+ Simpson's diversity was found between patients and healthy controls (P=0.060). Some 31 CD8+ CDR3 sequences were shared between patients and controls but appeared highly expressed in patients and within their immunodominant clones.

Flow cytometry had shown CD8+CD57+ cell expansion in the patients selected for sequencing. Every patient had a diagnosis of severe acquired aplastic anemia based on International Study of Aplastic Anemia and Agranulocytosis and Camitta criteria. At the time blood was sampled, none of the patients had received any therapy. TCR repertoires of sorted CD4+ and CD8+ blood T cells from severe aplastic anemia patients and healthy subjects were deep-sequenced in the study. In the USA, patient enrollment took place under clinicaltrials.gov protocols 00001620, 01623167, 00001397, 00071045, 00081523 and 00961064. Ficoll-Paque density gradient centrifugation was used to isolate peripheral blood mononuclear cells. CD4+ and CD8+ T cells were sorted by FACS or magnetic beads before DNA extraction. Comment on this clonotype: What antigen it recognizes has not been identified. It may be a read error: a sequence one base away is much more abundant.

CDR1 and CDR2 (SGHAT, FQNNGV) derive from the germline V gene. Trimmed from V: 3 bases; trimmed from J: 1 base; junction bases lacking a gene match: 10. Counted from cysteine to phenylalanine, this CDR3 has 18 amino acids. Only the CDR3 DNA stays, 54 bases, in frame from base 1. Genomic DNA was used as template for profiling of TCR beta VDJ combinations and CDR3 sequences. TCR repertoire sequencing was run on an Illumina HiSeq 2000. For the original study's pipeline: TRBV/TRBJ rearrangement plots, CDR3 size and DJ length profiles, and Simpson's diversity index were used to assess repertoires. The most abundant DNA sequence in the deep sequencing data was defined as the immunodominant clone. CDR3 amino acid sequences were screened for sharing across subjects and were compared with published repertoires and the VDJdb database. In TCRdb, the public reads were trimmed at Q25 with fastp and aligned with MiXCR, with productive beta chains retained. Every entry covers one CDR3 protein and lists the most common genes and DNA from its rows. TCRdb assigned the V and J calls; the authors' analysis was not used. The sample table contains 180,000 or so distinct CDR3 sequences; only one count was recorded for less than 50% of them. The ten largest clonotypes hold about 1.7% of the sample.

The sequence was obtained from a human donor with aplastic anemia. Specimen: sorted CD4+, CD8+, or CD8+CD57+ T cells (not recorded which) from PBMCs. Recombination linked TRBV11-2 to TRBJ2-2; 8 central nucleotides agree with TRBD1. The DNA sequence reads TGTGCCAGCAGCTTGCTACCAGGGACAGGACTGAACACCGGGGAGCTGTTTTTT. This codes for CASSLLPGTGLNTGELFF. The entire variable domain, with the stretches around the CDR3 drawn from the reference TRBV11-2 and TRBJ2-2 proteins, is EAGVAQSPRYKIIEKRQSVAFWCNPISGHATLYWYQQILGQGPKLLIQFQNNGVVDDSQLPKDRFSAERLKGVDSTLKIQPAKLEDSAVYLCASSLLPGTGLNTGELFFGEGSRLTVL.